These 17 T cell receptor beta chains were all obtained from the same sample, sequenced in a study of regulatory T cells in long-lasting Graves disease. Arm-PCR with iRepertoire HTBI primers amplified the CDR3 regions for these TCR beta libraries. MiXCR, applied by TCRdb to the multiplex PCR reads, yields one record per CDR3 protein. Here the sample spans roughly 320,000 distinct CDR3 sequences, 16% being singletons. The time point here: newly diagnosed GD, antithyroid drugs for less than 3 months. The TCR library was made from RNA extracted from PBMCs. A further study also used this sample, focusing on T cells in Graves' hyperthyroidism and ophthalmopathy.

Here the sequenced sample was peripheral blood mononuclear cells (PBMCs), taken at new diagnosis, from a patient treated with antithyroid drugs. The receptors come from a man aged 35-49 years with Graves disease.

The J gene is TRBJ1-1, the V gene TRBV6-1, with 7 bases identical to TRBD1. Trimming took 6 bases from V and 4 from J; bases not matched to a gene: 2. The CDR3 is 12 amino acids. Looked up from germline, CDR1 is MNHNS and CDR2 is SASEGT. The chain's CDR3 is CASRGTVTEAFF. Here the CDR3 DNA reads TGTGCCAGCAGAGGGACAGTCACTGAAGCTTTCTTT.

This clonotype was seen repeatedly, ten times or more. The J gene is TRBJ1-2, the V gene TRBV9; 7 nucleotides match TRBD1. V trimming: 4 bases; J trimming: 11 bases; junction bases outside the gene matches: 11. The CDR3 runs 13 residues. Germline CDR1 is SGDLS and CDR2 is YYNGEE. The CDR3 is CASSKVVQTGYTF. DNA for the CDR3: TGTGCCAGCAGCAAAGTAGTACAGACAGGGTACACCTTC.

This clonotype has ten or more counts. The chain is built from TRBV16 and TRBJ1-1, with 7 bases lining up with TRBD1. Germline V lookup: CDR1 KGHSY, CDR2 FQNENV. With 6 bases clipped from V and 5 bases from J, the junction kept 12 bases outside the gene matches. The CDR3 has 15 amino acids. In nucleotides, the CDR3 is TGTGCCAGCAGTCTTCCAGGGGGAGCTGGGACTGAAGCTTTCTTT. Encoded protein: CASSLPGGAGTEAFF. The full variable domain, its missing parts supplied by reference TRBV16 and TRBJ1-1, is GEEVAQTPKHLVRGEGQKAKLYCAPIKGHSYVFWYQQVLKNEFKFLISFQNENVFDETGMPKERFSAKCLPNSPCSLEIQATKLEDSAVYFCASSLPGGAGTEAFFGQGTRLTVV.

This clonotype was seen at least ten times. The chain combines TRBV6-9 with TRBJ2-1, with 9 bases aligning to TRBD2. The junction had 20 bases not matched to a gene; V was cut back by 3 bases and J by 8 bases. The CDR3 sequence is 19 residues long. CDR1 is MNHGY, CDR2 SVAAGI, per germline. In DNA form, the CDR3 reads TGTGCCAGCAGTTACAAAGATCTCCGAGTTGCGGGGGGGGGGGATGAGCAGTTCTTC. Its translation is CASSYKDLRVAGGGDEQFF.

Details on this clonotype: At one end, the junction sequence differs from germline, possibly due to a read error. The gene calls are TRBV5-6 and TRBJ1-1; no firm D call. Germline assignment: CDR1 SGHDT and CDR2 YYEEEE. The CDR3 extends over 14 amino acids. The CDR3 sequence: CASSPNVWNAEAFF. In DNA form, the CDR3 reads TGTGCCAGCAGCCCAAACGTCTGGAACGCTGAAGCTTTCTTT.

For this clonotype: This could be a read error, since a much larger clone is one nucleotide away. This chain connects TRBV28 to TRBJ2-6; D assignment may be TRBD1 or TRBD2 (6 bases each). The CDR3 runs to 15 residues. Germline-derived CDR1 and CDR2 are MDHEN and SYDVKM. V was clipped by 10 bases and J by 1 base, with 14 bases between them. DNA for the CDR3: TGTGCCAACAACTCGGGGGCATCTGGGGCCAACGTCCTGACTTTC. Translated, it gives CANNSGASGANVLTF.

At least ten counts were recorded for this clonotype. CDR3 nucleotide sequence: TGTGCCTGGTCGGCCTTGACAGGAAGCTATGGCTACACCTTC. Translation gives CAWSALTGSYGYTF. V usage is TRBV30 and J usage is TRBJ1-2; D may be TRBD1 (6 bases). The V and J ends lost 5 bases and 4 bases respectively, with 17 bases between them. Germline-derived CDR1 and CDR2 are GTSNPN and SVGIG (reference sequence). This CDR3 is built from 14 residues.

This clonotype was found many times. The CDR3 DNA sequence: TGTGCCTGGAGTGTACGACAGAGGAACACTGAAGCTTTCTTT. Its translation is CAWSVRQRNTEAFF. This chain connects TRBV30 to TRBJ1-1, with a possible D match to TRBD1 (5 bases). This CDR3 contains 14 residues. Per germline, CDR1 GTSNPN and CDR2 SVGIG (reference sequence). Trimming cost V 0 bases and J 1 base, with 9 bases left between them.

This clonotype appeared many times. One base away lies a much larger clone, so this may be a sequencing read error. J is TRBJ2-5 and V is TRBV9; maybe TRBD1 (5 bases). Trimming removed 3 bases at V and 1 base at J, with 7 bases between. In germline, CDR1 is SGDLS, CDR2 YYNGEE. The CDR3 is 13 amino acids. CDR3 sequence reads: CASSGTSQETQYF. For the CDR3, the DNA is TGTGCCAGCAGCGGGACAAGCCAAGAGACCCAGTACTTC.

This clonotype was observed a handful of times. The rearrangement links TRBV10-1 to TRBJ2-3; D is possibly TRBD2 (5 bases). V was clipped by 2 bases and J by 10 bases, with 10 bases between them. CDR1 and CDR2 (germline): WNHNN, SYGVQD (reference sequence). The CDR3 loop spans 12 amino acids. The CDR3 sequence: CASSEVLGAQYF. The CDR3 bases are TGCGCCAGCAGTGAGGTTCTGGGAGCGCAGTATTTT.

In this sample, this clonotype turned up many times. The J gene is TRBJ1-4, the V gene TRBV5-4; possibly TRBD1 for D (6 bases). V lost 3 bases, J lost 6 bases, and 12 bases lay in between. Germline lookup yields CDR1 SGHNT and CDR2 YYREEE (reference sequence). CDR3 length: 14 amino acids. The CDR3 loop reads CASSSGTPYEKLFF. In nucleotides, the CDR3 is TGTGCCAGCAGCTCCGGGACACCTTATGAAAAACTGTTTTTT.

With respect to this clonotype: A much bigger clone sits one base away, suggesting this may be a read error. The chain has TRBV2 and TRBJ2-7; TRBD1 is a possible D gene (6 bases). Germline V gene data show CDR1 as SNHLY and CDR2 as FYNNEI. The ends were cut back, 9 bases at V and 0 bases at J, with 9 bases in the middle. The CDR3 extends over 12 amino acids. In DNA form, the CDR3 reads TGTGCCAGAAGGGACAACTCCTACGAGCAGTACTTC. Translating it yields CARRDNSYEQYF.

The table lists this clonotype with many counts. The chain uses TRBV28 and TRBJ2-3; TRBD1 might be the D (6 bases). CDR1 is MDHEN, CDR2 SYDVKM, per germline. V dropped 8 bases and J dropped 2 bases, with 23 bases sitting between them. This CDR3 has 17 amino acids. Written as DNA, the CDR3 is TGTGCCAGCGCGTCAGCCTCGGCAGGGGAGAACACAGATACGCAGTATTTT. Protein sequence: CASASASAGENTDTQYF. Looking up the rest from reference TRBV28 and TRBJ2-3 gives the full variable domain: DVKVTQSSRYLVKRTGEKVFLECVQDMDHENMFWYRQDPGLGLRLIYFSYDVKMKEKGDIPEGYSVSREKKERFSLILESASTNQTSMYLCASASASAGENTDTQYFGPGTRLTVL.

The V and J genes are TRBV15 and TRBJ2-3; no reliable D call. CDR1 is LNHNV, CDR2 YYDKDF, per germline (reference sequence). The ends were cut back, 5 bases at V and 4 bases at J, with 16 bases in the middle. The CDR3 runs 15 residues. CDR3 amino acids: CATSAPPPWADTQYF. DNA for the CDR3: TGTGCCACCAGCGCCCCCCCCCCTTGGGCAGATACGCAGTATTTT.

This clonotype was picked up many times. The chain employs TRBV7-3 and TRBJ2-1; 11 bases fit TRBD2. Germline V gene lookup returns CDR1 SGHTA and CDR2 FQGTGA. This CDR3 region has 15 residues. The trim removed 1 base at V and 6 bases at J, leaving 2 bases unmatched. CDR3 amino acids: CASSLSLAGGNEQFF. The CDR3, as DNA: TGTGCCAGCAGCTTAAGCCTAGCGGGGGGCAATGAGCAGTTCTTC. The full variable domain, with the rest looked up from reference TRBV7-3 and TRBJ2-1, is GAGVSQTPSNKVTEKGKYVELRCDPISGHTALYWYRQSLGQGPEFLIYFQGTGAADDSGLPNDRFFAVRPEGSVSTLKIQRTERGDSAVYLCASSLSLAGGNEQFFGPGTRLTVL.

The sample holds many counts of this clonotype. The genes are TRBV12-3 or TRBV12-4 and TRBJ2-3; unclear D gene. Trimming removed 3 bases from V and 2 bases from J, with 12 bases in between. The length of the CDR3 is 15 residues. The CDR3 is CASSFFQAITDTQYF. The CDR3 nucleotides are TGTGCCAGCAGTTTCTTCCAGGCTATCACAGATACGCAGTATTTT.

This clonotype was recorded many times. The chain combines TRBV7-8 with TRBJ1-4; 9 bases line up with TRBD1. Germline loops: CDR1 SGHVS, CDR2 FQNEAQ. V lost 5 bases and J lost 6; bases outside the gene matches: 7. This CDR3 has 15 amino acids. CDR3 DNA: TGTGCCAGCAGCCTTCGGGACAGGGACCATGAAAAACTGTTTTTT. This sequence encodes CASSLRDRDHEKLFF.